This T cell receptor beta chain is from a study of persistence of HIV-infected CD4 T cells. Overall study: Median time on suppressive ART was around 8 years.

The libraries were made with immunoSEQ version 4 in survey mode. Profiling relied on immunoSEQ multiplex PCR, and the TCRdb table lists in-frame clones only, not all of them. The sample contains 15,000 to 20,000 clones, 75% to 80% of which appear only once. A note on this clone: What it recognizes is unknown.

Notes on the study in general: Rare CMV-responding cells carrying HIV-1 proviruses were not analyzed separately for TCR.

The CDR3 loop spans 17 amino acids. The V and J ends lost 6 bases and 2 bases, in that order; junction bases with no gene match: 9. In germline, CDR1 is LNHDA, CDR2 SQIVND (reference sequence). Stimulation used approximately 9.5 ug/mL lysate from CMV-infected fibroblasts. CD4+ T cells upregulating both CD40 ligand and CD69 were sorted as responding cells. Adults with HIV-1 started suppressive ART while chronically infected. For at least 4 years, plasma HIV-1 RNA was undetectable (<50 copies/mL). The specimen comprised CD4+ T cells sorted from PBMCs after roughly 18-hour stimulation, sampled from a patient who received antiretroviral therapy. The TCR was taken from an adult man with HIV who was CMV-seropositive. The gene calls are TRBV19 and TRBJ2-2, with 10 bases matching TRBD1. The CDR3 is CASRARDRGGNTGELFF. The CDR3, as DNA: TGTGCCAGTAGGGCCCGGGACAGGGGTGGTAACACCGGGGAGCTGTTTTTT.